These T cell receptor beta chains were read from a single sample in a study of cytomegalovirus exposure and HLA in healthy donors. Libraries were prepared by immunoSEQ multiplex PCR; TCRdb keeps only in-frame clonotypes and omits some of them. Here the sample spans around 210,000 clones, around 84% being singletons. The sequenced sample was PBMCs. All receptors come from a girl under 10 years old in good health and CMV-seronegative. Both conserved end residues are part of each CDR3. Each record gives: CDR3 length, V gene, D gene, J gene, CDR3 protein. D genes are given only for firm matches.

20	TRBV6-4	TRBD2	TRBJ2-7	CASSDSIERECRMGSYEQYF
12	TRBV19	-	TRBJ1-6	CASSIAVSPLHF
16	TRBV18	TRBD2	TRBJ2-1	CASSPRRGDSYNEQFF
17	TRBV4-1	-	TRBJ2-6	CASSQDAGASGANVLTF
13	TRBV10-3	TRBD1	TRBJ2-5	CAIGTGVAETQYF
11	TRBV25-1	-	TRBJ1-2	CASSGAGGYTF
13	TRBV30	-	TRBJ1-1	CAWSVRLDTEAFF
16	TRBV21-1	-	TRBJ2-7	CASSAHQDRDSYEQYF
12	TRBV7-9	-	TRBJ1-5	CASSPGDQPQHF
13	TRBV29-1	TRBD1	TRBJ2-7	CSASGTGTLEQYF
15	TRBV7-2	TRBD2	TRBJ2-5	CASSLAGLAGETQYF
18	TRBV9	TRBD1	TRBJ2-6	CASRDRERPLSGANVLTF